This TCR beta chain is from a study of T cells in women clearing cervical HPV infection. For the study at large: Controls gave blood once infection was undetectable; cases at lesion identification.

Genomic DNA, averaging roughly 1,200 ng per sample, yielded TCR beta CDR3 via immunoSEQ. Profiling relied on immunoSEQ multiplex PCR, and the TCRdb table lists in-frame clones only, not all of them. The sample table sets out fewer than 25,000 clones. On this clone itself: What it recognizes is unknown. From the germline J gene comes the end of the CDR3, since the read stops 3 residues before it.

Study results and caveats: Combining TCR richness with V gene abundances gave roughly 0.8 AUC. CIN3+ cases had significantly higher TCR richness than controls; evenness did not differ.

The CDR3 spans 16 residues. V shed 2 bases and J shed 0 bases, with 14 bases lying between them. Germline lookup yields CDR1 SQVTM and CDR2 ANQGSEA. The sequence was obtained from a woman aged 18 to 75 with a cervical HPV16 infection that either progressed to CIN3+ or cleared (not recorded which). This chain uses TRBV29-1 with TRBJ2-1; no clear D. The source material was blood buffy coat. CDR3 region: CSVELLPEYSYNEQFF. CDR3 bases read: TGCAGCGTTGAACTATTACCCGAGTACTCCTACAATGAG.